A single sample is the source of the 23 T cell receptor beta chains below, sequenced in a study of T cells in Graves' hyperthyroidism and ophthalmopathy. There were TCR beta CDR3 regions amplified from RNA transcripts. First-round RT-PCR with HTBI primers amplified the TCR CDR3 region. TCRdb ran MiXCR on the multiplex PCR reads and lists one entry per CDR3 protein. The data hold under 400,000 distinct CDR3 sequences, with less than 15% observed a single time. Sequencing input: blood. All receptors derive from a woman aged 18-30 years with Graves' hyperthyroidism.

This clonotype has ten or more counts. The genes are TRBV6-1 and TRBJ1-5; D might be TRBD1 (5 bases). Trimming took 5 bases from V and 3 from J, leaving 8 bases between them. CDR1 MNHNS and CDR2 SASEGT come from the germline V gene. CDR3 length: 13 amino acids. The CDR3: CASSRQNNQPQHF. The DNA of the CDR3 is TGTGCCAGCAGTAGACAGAACAATCAGCCCCAGCATTTT.

The chain joins TRBV29-1 to TRBJ1-1, with 7 bases identical to TRBD1. The CDR3 is made up of 16 amino acids. V lost 5 bases to trimming and J lost 6 bases; unmatched junction nucleotides: 18. Germline assignment: CDR1 SQVTM and CDR2 ANQGSEA. The CDR3 loop reads CSVRLWDSSRAAEAFF. The CDR3 coding sequence is TGCAGCGTTCGGCTTTGGGACAGTAGTAGGGCCGCTGAAGCTTTCTTT.

This clonotype was seen more than once but under ten times. V is TRBV6-1 and J is TRBJ2-1; 8 nucleotides agree with TRBD2. The CDR3 is made up of 16 amino acids. V trimming: 6 bases; J trimming: 0 bases; junction bases outside the gene matches: 7. CDR1 MNHNS and CDR2 SASEGT come from the germline V gene. CDR3 amino acids: CASRPGGATSYNEQFF. The CDR3 coding sequence is TGTGCCAGCAGGCCCGGGGGGGCGACCTCCTACAATGAGCAGTTCTTC.

This clonotype was counted ten times or more. The J gene is TRBJ2-7, the V gene TRBV20-1; D might be TRBD2 (5 bases). The germline V gene has CDR1 DFQATT and CDR2 SNEGSKA (reference sequence). This CDR3 comprises 13 residues. Trimming left V 6 bases short and J 7 bases short, with 19 bases between. CDR3 sequence: CSALLVTGSEQYF. The CDR3, as DNA: TGCAGTGCCCTACTAGTTACCGGGTCGGAGCAGTACTTC.

This clonotype has just a few counts. The chain links TRBV6-1 to TRBJ2-5, with D maybe TRBD1 (6 bases). The V end was cut by 5 bases, the J end by 3 bases, with 16 bases between. CDR1 is MNHNS, CDR2 SASEGT, per germline. The CDR3 is made up of 15 amino acids. The CDR3 DNA is TGTGCCAGCAGTTCCCCAACCGGGACAAAAGAGACCCAGTACTTC. Translation gives CASSSPTGTKETQYF.

This chain connects TRBV28 to TRBJ2-7; 9 bases are shared with TRBD1. In germline, CDR1 is MDHEN, CDR2 SYDVKM. This CDR3 region has 15 residues. V gave up 8 bases and J gave up 4 bases; unmatched junction bases: 12. CDR3: CASGGPDRGYYEQYF. The CDR3 DNA is TGTGCCAGCGGTGGACCAGACAGGGGGTATTACGAGCAGTACTTC. Variable domain in full (rest from reference TRBV28 and TRBJ2-7): DVKVTQSSRYLVKRTGEKVFLECVQDMDHENMFWYRQDPGLGLRLIYFSYDVKMKEKGDIPEGYSVSREKKERFSLILESASTNQTSMYLCASGGPDRGYYEQYFGPGTRLTVT.

A remark on this clonotype: Without the conserved terminal phenylalanine or tryptophan, this CDR3 likely stems from a read error. For the CDR3, the DNA is TGTGCCAGCAGTCTCCGGGAAAACACTGAAGCTTTCTCT. Its protein product is CASSLRENTEAFS. The chain uses TRBV12-3 or TRBV12-4 and TRBJ1-1; D ambiguous. CDR3 length equals 13 residues. The germline V and J ends were trimmed by 5 bases and 2 bases, with 9 bases remaining between them.

This clonotype was found many times. V is TRBV24-1 and J is TRBJ2-2; D not certain. Trimming took off 4 bases at V and 3 bases at J, with 11 bases between the two ends. Germline V gene data show CDR1 as KGHDR and CDR2 as SFDVKD. This CDR3 comprises 15 residues. The DNA for the CDR3 is TGTGCCACCAGTGACCCAACACTGGACACCGGGGAGCTGTTTTTT. This translates into CATSDPTLDTGELFF.

Comment on this clonotype: This may stem from a read error, because a much larger clone lies one nucleotide away. This chain joins TRBV19 and TRBJ2-5; 7 bases agree with TRBD1. This CDR3 spans 15 amino acids. Germline-derived CDR1 and CDR2 are LNHDA and SQIVND (reference sequence). Trimming cost V 5 bases and J 7 bases; bases outside gene matches: 13. This CDR3 is CASSAATGSGVTQYF. For the CDR3, the DNA is TGTGCCAGTAGTGCCGCGACAGGGTCAGGAGTGACCCAGTACTTC. Complete variable domain (other parts from reference TRBV19 and TRBJ2-5): DGGITQSPKYLFRKEGQNVTLSCEQNLNHDAMYWYRQDPGQGLRLIYYSQIVNDFQKGDIAEGYSVSREKKESFPLTVTSAQKNPTAFYLCASSAATGSGVTQYFGPGTRLLVL.

This clonotype was counted at least ten times. The chain is built from TRBV7-2 and TRBJ1-2; unclear D gene. CDR3 length: 12 residues. The V end was cut by 1 base, the J end by 7 bases, with 7 bases between. Germline V CDR1 and CDR2: SGHTA, FQGNSA. The CDR3 protein is CASSLVGPGYTF. The CDR3 coding sequence is TGTGCCAGCAGCTTAGTGGGTCCTGGCTACACCTTC.

This clonotype has more than one count but fewer than ten. The chain uses TRBV28 and TRBJ1-5; D not resolved. Germline V CDR1 and CDR2: MDHEN, SYDVKM. The CDR3 has 12 amino acids. The V end was cut by 11 bases, the J end by 2 bases, with 10 bases between. The DNA for the CDR3 is TGTGCCGTCGTAGAGGGCAATCAGCCCCAGCATTTT. The encoded protein is CAVVEGNQPQHF.

This clonotype appeared a few times. The rearrangement joins TRBV3-1 to TRBJ2-5; TRBD1 matches 7 bases. Germline CDR1 reads LGHDT; CDR2 reads YNNKEL (reference sequence). The CDR3 is 13 amino acids. V was pared by 5 bases and J by 3 bases, with 3 bases of the junction left unmatched. The CDR3 DNA reads TGTGCCAGCAGCGGGACAGAAAAAGAGACCCAGTACTTC. This codes for CASSGTEKETQYF.

The sample holds many counts of this clonotype. J is TRBJ1-1 and V is TRBV13; possibly TRBD1 for D (5 bases). Germline loops: CDR1 PRHDT, CDR2 FYEKMQ (reference sequence). The CDR3 sequence is 14 residues long. V gave up 4 bases and J gave up 0 bases, with 9 bases separating them. In DNA, the CDR3 is TGTGCCAGCAGCTCGGGACTGATGAACACTGAAGCTTTCTTT. Translation gives CASSSGLMNTEAFF.

V is TRBV11-3 and J is TRBJ2-7, with TRBD2 identical over 9 bases. V was clipped by 4 bases and J by 0 bases; unmatched bases: 13. Germline CDR1 and CDR2: SGHNT and YENEEA. This CDR3 is built from 18 residues. CDR3 in amino acids: CASSSDPDLAGSSYEQYF. The CDR3 DNA is TGTGCCAGCAGCTCCGACCCCGATCTAGCGGGGAGCTCCTACGAGCAGTACTTC.

This chain connects TRBV9 to TRBJ1-3; tentatively, D is TRBD1 (5 bases). Germline values: CDR1 SGDLS, CDR2 YYNGEE. This CDR3 comprises 13 residues. The V end lost 7 bases, the J end lost 4 bases, and 12 bases lay between the germline ends. Here the CDR3 reads CASGRDFGNTIYF. DNA of the CDR3: TGTGCCAGCGGGAGGGACTTCGGAAACACCATATATTTT.

This clonotype has ten or more counts. The V gene is TRBV7-3, the J gene TRBJ2-1; 7 nucleotides match TRBD2. Germline lookup yields CDR1 SGHTA and CDR2 FQGTGA. The CDR3 runs 13 residues. The V gene end was trimmed by 5 bases and the J gene end by 13 bases; junction bases not matched to a gene: 11. The CDR3 DNA reads as TGTGCCAGCAGCCCCCTTAGCGGGCACGAACAGTTCTTC. Amino acid sequence: CASSPLSGHEQFF.

This clonotype was observed a few times. The chain employs TRBV19 and TRBJ1-2, with D hard to call. The V gene's germline CDR1 is LNHDA and CDR2 SQIVND (reference sequence). V dropped 2 bases and J dropped 5 bases, with 24 bases sitting between them. CDR3 length equals 18 residues. This CDR3 reads CASSIRSERLLVEYGYTF. The CDR3 region has the DNA TGTGCCAGTAGTATACGATCAGAGAGACTGTTGGTAGAGTATGGCTACACCTTC.

This clonotype has only a few counts. The chain has TRBV4-3 and TRBJ1-1, with no clear D. The CDR3 is made up of 17 amino acids. Germline CDR1 LGHNA, CDR2 YSLEER. Trimming took 3 bases from V and 0 from J, leaving 17 bases between them. CDR3 residues: CASSHASGRAMNTEAFF. CDR3 bases: TGCGCCAGCAGCCATGCCTCGGGGAGGGCCATGAACACTGAAGCTTTCTTT.

Many counts were recorded for this clonotype. The rearrangement uses TRBV28 and TRBJ1-5; 12 bases map to TRBD1. The germline V gene encodes CDR1 MDHEN and CDR2 SYDVKM. The CDR3 runs to 17 residues. Unmatched junction bases numbered 9, after V lost 6 bases and J lost 3 bases. CDR3 protein: CASRGRDRGPPNQPQHF. CDR3 in DNA: TGTGCCAGCAGAGGGAGGGACAGGGGGCCCCCCAATCAGCCCCAGCATTTT.

This clonotype was found once. V gene TRBV4-3 combines with J gene TRBJ2-3; 8 bases map to TRBD2. The CDR3 extends over 15 amino acids. After removal of 6 bases from V and 1 base from J, the junction contained 6 bases not matched to a gene. CDR1 LGHNA and CDR2 YSLEER come from the germline V gene. The CDR3 protein is CASSPREGGTDTQYF. The CDR3 nucleotides read TGCGCCAGCAGTCCTCGGGAGGGGGGCACAGATACGCAGTATTTT.

A word on this clonotype: Its ends do not fully match the called genes, so a read error is possible. This chain connects TRBV10-3 to TRBJ2-7; D not resolved. This CDR3 is 14 amino acids long. Germline V lookup: CDR1 ENHRY, CDR2 SYGVKD. For the CDR3, the DNA is TGTGCCACCAGTGCAGTTGGTGGTACCTACGAGCAGTACTTC. It is translated as CATSAVGGTYEQYF.

This clonotype showed up many times. The V and J genes are TRBV28 and TRBJ2-5; no clear D gene. The ends were cut back, 4 bases at V and 5 bases at J, with 8 bases in the middle. The CDR3 runs to 12 residues. Germline V lookup: CDR1 MDHEN, CDR2 SYDVKM. The CDR3, as DNA: TGTGCCAGCAGTTCCGTGGACGAGACCCAGTACTTC. Its protein product is CASSSVDETQYF.

The chain links TRBV9 to TRBJ1-1, with D perhaps TRBD1 (6 bases). CDR3 length: 15 residues. The germline V and J ends were trimmed by 3 bases and 0 bases, with 12 bases remaining between them. Germline V gives CDR1 SGDLS, CDR2 YYNGEE. The CDR3 nucleotides are TGTGCCAGCAGCGCTTCGGACAGCATGAACACTGAAGCTTTCTTT. Translated: CASSASDSMNTEAFF.